The rows below give T cell receptor beta chains drawn from one sample of a study of cytomegalovirus exposure and HLA in healthy donors. Clones were sequenced by immunoSEQ multiplex PCR, and TCRdb holds only the in-frame ones, with some missing. The sample consists of about 190,000 clones, around 75% of them appearing once. The sequencing input was PBMCs. Receptors were obtained from a woman aged 25 to 39 in good health and CMV-seropositive. Each CDR3 is given with its conserved first and last residue. Each record gives: J gene, V gene, D gene, clone size, CDR3 protein, CDR3 DNA. D genes are given only for firm matches. Only part of the rows carry a size: once, few, many, or a class if the clone is expanded.

J gene: TRBJ1-1
V gene: TRBV28
D gene: NA
clone size: NA
CDR3 protein: CASRPGRVGLTEAFF
CDR3 DNA: TGTGCCAGCAGACCCGGGAGGGTAGGTCTCACTGAAGCTTTCTTT

J gene: TRBJ1-2
V gene: TRBV16
D gene: NA
clone size: NA
CDR3 protein: CASSQSGGRGYTF
CDR3 DNA: TGTGCCAGCAGCCAATCGGGAGGGAGGGGCTACACCTTC

J gene: TRBJ2-7
V gene: TRBV19
D gene: NA
clone size: NA
CDR3 protein: CARQGVRDWGKRYEQYF
CDR3 DNA: TGTGCCAGGCAAGGAGTCCGGGACTGGGGCAAGCGCTACGAGCAGTACTTC

J gene: TRBJ2-7
V gene: TRBV5-1
D gene: TRBD2
clone size: NA
CDR3 protein: CASSWGGGISYEQYF
CDR3 DNA: TGCGCCAGCAGCTGGGGGGGAGGAATCTCCTACGAGCAGTACTTC

J gene: TRBJ1-2
V gene: TRBV28
D gene: TRBD1
clone size: NA
CDR3 protein: CASSLGGTVYGYTF
CDR3 DNA: TGTGCCAGCAGTTTAGGAGGGACAGTCTATGGCTACACCTTC

J gene: TRBJ1-1
V gene: TRBV29-1
D gene: NA
clone size: NA
CDR3 protein: CISEEELPTRSTEAFF
CDR3 DNA: TGCATCTCTGAGGAGGAACTTCCCACCCGGAGCACTGAAGCTTTCTTT

J gene: TRBJ2-7
V gene: TRBV18
D gene: TRBD2
clone size: NA
CDR3 protein: CASSHAGDSSYEQYF
CDR3 DNA: TGTGCCAGCTCACATGCGGGAGACAGTTCCTACGAGCAGTACTTC

J gene: TRBJ1-1
V gene: TRBV4-2
D gene: NA
clone size: NA
CDR3 protein: CASSQGARGQMNTEAFF
CDR3 DNA: TGTGCCAGCAGCCAAGGGGCCAGGGGACAAATGAACACTGAAGCTTTCTTT

J gene: TRBJ2-3
V gene: TRBV10-3
D gene: TRBD1
clone size: NA
CDR3 protein: CAISSGQGSTDTQYF
CDR3 DNA: TGTGCCATCAGTTCCGGACAGGGAAGCACAGATACGCAGTATTTT

J gene: TRBJ2-6
V gene: TRBV9
D gene: NA
clone size: few
CDR3 protein: CASSVVPGGSSGANVLTF
CDR3 DNA: TGTGCCAGCAGCGTAGTCCCAGGGGGGAGCTCTGGGGCCAACGTCCTGACTTTC

J gene: TRBJ2-7
V gene: TRBV5-1
D gene: NA
clone size: NA
CDR3 protein: CASSFDGGLDYEQYF
CDR3 DNA: TGCGCCAGCAGCTTCGACGGGGGGCTTGACTACGAGCAGTACTTC

J gene: TRBJ1-5
V gene: TRBV6-1
D gene: NA
clone size: NA
CDR3 protein: CASSEMGAGQPQHF
CDR3 DNA: TGTGCCAGCAGTGAAATGGGCGCCGGTCAGCCCCAGCATTTT

J gene: TRBJ2-5
V gene: TRBV7-9
D gene: NA
clone size: once
CDR3 protein: CASSLGLEETQYF
CDR3 DNA: TGTGCCAGCAGCTTAGGTCTAGAAGAGACCCAGTACTTC

J gene: TRBJ2-5
V gene: TRBV5-6
D gene: NA
clone size: NA
CDR3 protein: CASSFRSVGETQYF
CDR3 DNA: TGTGCCAGCAGCTTCCGGTCTGTCGGGGAGACCCAGTACTTC

J gene: TRBJ1-2
V gene: TRBV4-2
D gene: TRBD1
clone size: NA
CDR3 protein: CASSDTTGGNYGYTF
CDR3 DNA: TGTGCCAGCAGCGACACTACAGGGGGTAACTATGGCTACACCTTC

J gene: TRBJ2-3
V gene: TRBV18
D gene: NA
clone size: NA
CDR3 protein: CASSPQRALTDTQYF
CDR3 DNA: TGTGCCAGCTCACCACAGAGGGCGCTTACAGATACGCAGTATTTT

J gene: TRBJ1-2
V gene: TRBV5-5
D gene: NA
clone size: NA
CDR3 protein: CASSIRDSIGYTF
CDR3 DNA: TGTGCCAGCAGCATCCGGGATTCTATTGGCTACACCTTC

J gene: TRBJ2-1
V gene: TRBV2
D gene: TRBD2
clone size: few
CDR3 protein: CASRVQPGLAGGMEQFF
CDR3 DNA: TGTGCCAGCCGGGTGCAGCCGGGACTAGCGGGAGGAATGGAGCAGTTCTTC

J gene: TRBJ2-7
V gene: TRBV11-3
D gene: NA
clone size: few
CDR3 protein: CASSPGAGGEQYF
CDR3 DNA: TGTGCCAGCAGTCCCGGTGCCGGGGGCGAGCAGTACTTC

J gene: TRBJ2-4
V gene: TRBV27
D gene: NA
clone size: NA
CDR3 protein: CASSSGGGKNIQYF
CDR3 DNA: TGTGCCAGCAGTTCCGGGGGAGGCAAAAACATTCAGTACTTC

J gene: TRBJ2-7
V gene: TRBV27
D gene: NA
clone size: NA
CDR3 protein: CASSLRGRALYEQYF
CDR3 DNA: TGTGCCAGCAGTTTGAGGGGGAGGGCCCTCTACGAGCAGTACTTC

J gene: TRBJ2-1
V gene: TRBV12-5
D gene: NA
clone size: once
CDR3 protein: CASGVGPPLTGYNEQFF
CDR3 DNA: TGTGCTAGTGGTGTCGGACCCCCTTTAACAGGTTACAATGAGCAGTTCTTC

J gene: TRBJ2-1
V gene: TRBV5-1
D gene: TRBD2
clone size: NA
CDR3 protein: CASSVPGLADVSSYNEQFF
CDR3 DNA: TGCGCCAGCAGCGTACCGGGACTAGCGGATGTCAGCTCCTACAATGAGCAGTTCTTC

J gene: TRBJ2-3
V gene: TRBV19
D gene: TRBD1
clone size: NA
CDR3 protein: CASSPTGGRLYF
CDR3 DNA: TGTGCCAGTAGTCCGACAGGGGGAAGATTGTATTTT